This TCR beta chain was observed in a study of T cell changes during pregnancy in multiple sclerosis. Data came from immunoSEQ multiplex PCR; TCRdb stores just in-frame clones and leaves some out. The sample includes 50,000 or so clones, 85% to 95% of them seen just once. Trimming removed 6 bases at V and 0 bases at J, with 6 bases between. This CDR3 spans 12 amino acids. CDR1 and CDR2 from the germline V gene are SQVTM and ANQGSEA. V usage is TRBV29-1 and J usage is TRBJ1-3; D may be TRBD1 (6 bases). The sequence was obtained from a female donor with multiple sclerosis, enrolled in a pregnancy study. The source material was CD4+ T cells from peripheral blood mononuclear cells, sampled in the third trimester of pregnancy. The CDR3 is CSVDSSGNTIYF. In DNA, the CDR3 is TGCAGCGTGGACAGCTCTGGAAACACCATATATTTT.